The 24 T cell receptor beta chains given below trace back to one sample, sequenced in a study of shared clonotypes between healthy human individuals. Naive CD8 cells, CD45RO-negative and positively selected for CCR7, excluded terminally differentiated effector memory CD45RA+ cells. Clones were read by immunoSEQ multiplex PCR, and TCRdb kept only the in-frame ones, dropping some. The top ten hold about 1.1% of the sample, which has about 2 million clones, about 95% seen once. The source material was naive CD8+ T cells sorted from blood. The receptors shown here come from a man aged 18 to 30 in good health.

The genes are TRBV10-3 and TRBJ2-7, with D unclear. V was shortened by 5 bases and J by 5 bases, with 7 bases between the two germline ends. CDR3 length equals 11 residues. From germline, CDR1 is ENHRY and CDR2 SYGVKD. The CDR3 region is CAISYSDEQYF. CDR3 coding DNA: TGTGCCATCAGTTACTCGGACGAGCAGTACTTC.

CDR3 DNA sequence: TGCGCCAGCAGCCCTAGACAGGGGATCCACGAGCAGTACTTC. The encoded protein is CASSPRQGIHEQYF. The chain combines TRBV5-1 with TRBJ2-7, with TRBD1 identical over 8 bases. CDR1 and CDR2 (germline): SGHRS, YFSETQ. CDR3 length equals 14 residues. V was pared by 4 bases and J by 5 bases, with 8 bases of the junction left unmatched. Full variable domain (missing parts from reference TRBV5-1 and TRBJ2-7): KAGVTQTPRYLIKTRGQQVTLSCSPISGHRSVSWYQQTPGQGLQFLFEYFSETQRNKGNFPGRFSGRQFSNSRSEMNVSTLELGDSALYLCASSPRQGIHEQYFGPGTRLTVT.

The chain has TRBV27 and TRBJ2-7; TRBD2 agrees at 8 bases. V was pared by 2 bases and J by 4 bases, with 7 bases of the junction left unmatched. Germline V gene sequence: CDR1 MNHEY, CDR2 SMNVEV (reference sequence). This CDR3 has 15 amino acids. CDR3 sequence: CASSLGSGREYEQYF. As DNA, the CDR3 is TGTGCCAGCAGTTTAGGATCCGGGAGGGAATACGAGCAGTACTTC.

This clone was seen once. Mismatch with germline at one junction end may stem from a read error. V and J are TRBV7-9 and TRBJ2-5, with 10 bases fitting TRBD2. The CDR3 spans 15 residues. Germline V gene sequence: CDR1 SEHNR, CDR2 FQNEAQ (reference sequence). Here the CDR3 DNA reads TGTGCCAGCAGCCTAGCTAGCGGGGGCCAAGAGACCCAGTACTTC. Translating it yields CASSLASGGQETQYF.

The V gene is TRBV13, the J gene TRBJ2-1; a weak D match, TRBD2 (6 bases). Germline lookup yields CDR1 PRHDT and CDR2 FYEKMQ (reference sequence). The CDR3 totals 14 residues. V lost 8 bases and J 6 bases, leaving 17 bases between the germline ends. DNA of the CDR3: TGTGCCAGCCAAGCGGAGGGAGCGTTCAATGAGCAGTTCTTC. It specifies CASQAEGAFNEQFF. Together with reference TRBV13 and TRBJ2-1, the CDR3 gives the full variable domain: AAGVIQSPRHLIKEKRETATLKCYPIPRHDTVYWYQQGPGQDPQFLISFYEKMQSDKGSIPDRFSAQQFSDYHSELNMSSLELGDSALYFCASQAEGAFNEQFFGPGTRLTVL.

This chain joins TRBV5-4 and TRBJ2-7, with 7 bases lining up with TRBD2. V lost 4 bases, J lost 3 bases, and 4 bases stayed unmatched. CDR1 SGHNT and CDR2 YYREEE come from the germline V gene (reference sequence). The CDR3 has 13 residues. The CDR3: CASSAGGYYEQYF. For the CDR3, the DNA is TGTGCCAGCAGCGCCGGGGGGTACTACGAGCAGTACTTC.

The CDR3 loop is CASSLSGGKLFF. The CDR3 bases are TGTGCCAGCAGCCTCTCGGGGGGAAAACTGTTTTTT. The rearrangement joins TRBV5-6 to TRBJ1-4; D may be TRBD1 (5 bases). Germline CDR1 is SGHDT and CDR2 is YYEEEE. V lost 4 bases and J lost 10, with 11 bases in between. This CDR3 has 12 residues.

DNA of the CDR3: TGTGCCAGCAGTTTAAGACAGTTGAGCTCCTACAATGAGCAGTTCTTC. It codes for CASSLRQLSSYNEQFF. The rearrangement uses TRBV27 and TRBJ2-1, with D perhaps matching TRBD1 (5 bases). CDR3 length equals 16 residues. Per germline, CDR1 MNHEY and CDR2 SMNVEV (reference sequence). Trimming stripped 2 bases from V and 0 bases from J, with 11 bases between.

This clone was picked up one time. The V call is TRBV29-1, the J call TRBJ2-1; D not resolved. The V end was cut by 4 bases, the J end by 8 bases, with 12 bases between. This CDR3 contains 12 residues. CDR1 and CDR2 from the germline V gene are SQVTM and ANQGSEA. CDR3 loop: CSVVHVGDEQFF. CDR3 DNA: TGCAGCGTTGTTCACGTTGGGGATGAGCAGTTCTTC.

V and J are TRBV7-8 and TRBJ2-3; 9 bases fit TRBD2. V was clipped by 5 bases and J by 2 bases; unmatched bases: 5. Germline V gene sequence: CDR1 SGHVS, CDR2 FQNEAQ. This CDR3 is built from 15 residues. CDR3 region: CASSHLAGPTDTQYF. DNA of the CDR3: TGTGCCAGCAGCCACCTAGCGGGGCCCACAGATACGCAGTATTTT. The full variable domain, completed using reference TRBV7-8 and TRBJ2-3, is GAGVSQSPRYKVAKRGQDVALRCDPISGHVSLFWYQQALGQGPEFLTYFQNEAQLDKSGLPSDRFFAERPEGSVSTLKIQRTQQEDSAVYLCASSHLAGPTDTQYFGPGTRLTVL.

In regard to this clone: Additional DNA sequences in this sample encode the identical CDR3. This chain links TRBV19 with TRBJ2-7; a possible D gene is TRBD1 (5 bases). This CDR3 spans 13 amino acids. Germline V gene data show CDR1 as LNHDA and CDR2 as SQIVND (reference sequence). V was pared by 3 bases and J by 3 bases, with 9 bases between. The CDR3 sequence is CASSMGPSYEQYF. The CDR3, as DNA: TGTGCCAGTAGTATGGGGCCGAGCTACGAGCAGTACTTC.

CDR3 sequence: CASSLAIGIYGYTF. The CDR3 bases are TGTGCCAGCAGCTTGGCCATAGGGATCTATGGCTACACCTTC. The chain carries TRBV5-4 and TRBJ1-2; D unresolved. The V gene's germline CDR1 is SGHNT and CDR2 YYREEE (reference sequence). This CDR3 is built from 14 residues. The germline V and J ends were trimmed by 0 bases and 4 bases, with 10 bases remaining between them.

This clone appeared a single time. The chain links TRBV30 to TRBJ2-2; 11 bases are shared with TRBD2. Unmatched junction bases numbered 10, after V lost 4 bases and J lost 3 bases. Germline assignment: CDR1 GTSNPN and CDR2 SVGIG (reference sequence). The CDR3 runs 17 residues. The CDR3 DNA follows: TGTGCCTGGACTTTACTAGCGGGAGTTTTGGACACCGGGGAGCTGTTTTTT. Protein product: CAWTLLAGVLDTGELFF.

The CDR3, as DNA: TGTGCCAGCAGCTCTGGGACTAGCGGTAACGCGTATCAAGAGCAAACCCAGTACTTC. It specifies CASSSGTSGNAYQEQTQYF. The rearrangement links TRBV7-9 to TRBJ2-5; 11 bases line up with TRBD2. This CDR3 spans 19 amino acids. Germline loops: CDR1 SEHNR, CDR2 FQNEAQ (reference sequence). V lost 4 bases and J lost 8; bases outside the gene matches: 21. The full variable domain, with the rest looked up from reference TRBV7-9 and TRBJ2-5, is DTGVSQNPRHKITKRGQNVTFRCDPISEHNRLYWYRQTLGQGPEFLTYFQNEAQLEKSRLLSDRFSAERPKGSFSTLEIQRTEQGDSAMYLCASSSGTSGNAYQEQTQYFGPGTRLLVL.

About this clone itself: The sample holds other DNA sequences that translate to the same CDR3. V and J are TRBV5-1 and TRBJ1-2; 8 bases match TRBD1. The ends lost 0 bases at V and 8 bases at J; junction bases unmatched: 6. The CDR3 loop spans 14 amino acids. CDR1 is SGHRS, CDR2 YFSETQ, per germline. Here the CDR3 DNA reads TGCGCCAGCAGCTTGGAGCAGGGGGCAGAAGGCTACACCTTC. Protein sequence: CASSLEQGAEGYTF.

This chain uses TRBV4-1 with TRBJ2-7; D call uncertain. The V end was cut by 1 base, the J end by 2 bases, with 12 bases between. The germline CDR1 and CDR2 sequences are MGHRA and YSYEKL. This CDR3 is built from 15 residues. DNA for the CDR3: TGCGCCAGCAGCCAAGGCGGTTTATTGGCCTACGAGCAGTACTTC. It is translated as CASSQGGLLAYEQYF.

This sequence joins TRBV7-8 and TRBJ2-7; 7 positions match TRBD2. Germline CDR1 and CDR2: SGHVS and FQNEAQ. The trim removed 4 bases at V and 4 bases at J, leaving 10 bases unmatched. The CDR3 length is 15 residues. This CDR3 reads CASSSLTWGGYEQYF. In DNA form, the CDR3 reads TGTGCCAGCAGCTCCCTAACTTGGGGGGGTTACGAGCAGTACTTC.

J is TRBJ2-7 and V is TRBV29-1, with D tentatively TRBD1 (6 bases). The germline V and J ends were trimmed by 3 bases and 5 bases, with 14 bases remaining between them. From germline, CDR1 is SQVTM and CDR2 ANQGSEA. The CDR3 is 13 residues long. The CDR3 DNA sequence: TGCAGCGTTGAGATGAGGGGGAGCCACGAGCAGTACTTC. Translating it yields CSVEMRGSHEQYF.

The chain combines TRBV5-6 with TRBJ2-7, with D maybe TRBD1 (6 bases). Germline V lookup: CDR1 SGHDT, CDR2 YYEEEE. V was trimmed by 4 bases and J by 7 bases, leaving 18 bases between them. CDR3 size: 14 residues. For the CDR3, the DNA is TGTGCCAGCAGCATAAAGGACAGTATACGAGAGCAGTACTTC. Protein sequence: CASSIKDSIREQYF.

The genes are TRBV28 and TRBJ1-1; 7 bases match TRBD1. V trimming: 7 bases; J trimming: 6 bases; junction bases outside the gene matches: 5. The length of the CDR3 is 12 residues. The germline V gene encodes CDR1 MDHEN and CDR2 SYDVKM. The CDR3 protein is CASTGGEAEAFF. The CDR3 DNA reads TGTGCCAGCACAGGGGGGGAGGCTGAAGCTTTCTTT. The whole variable domain, remainder taken from reference TRBV28 and TRBJ1-1, is DVKVTQSSRYLVKRTGEKVFLECVQDMDHENMFWYRQDPGLGLRLIYFSYDVKMKEKGDIPEGYSVSREKKERFSLILESASTNQTSMYLCASTGGEAEAFFGQGTRLTVV.

As to this clone: In the same sample, other DNA sequences code for this CDR3. Here the CDR3 DNA reads TGTGCCAGCAGTTTGAGTGCGGGGGCAGCCAAAAACATTCAGTACTTC. This codes for CASSLSAGAAKNIQYF. The chain has TRBV27 and TRBJ2-4; possible D gene TRBD2, 7 bases. The V end was cut by 3 bases, the J end by 0 bases, with 12 bases between. Germline CDR1 and CDR2: MNHEY and SMNVEV (reference sequence). The CDR3 runs to 16 residues.

The chain recombines TRBV10-2 with TRBJ2-5, with no clear D. The CDR3 has 12 amino acids. Trimming left V 10 bases short and J 3 bases short, with 12 bases between. CDR1 and CDR2 from the germline V gene are WSHSY and SAAADI. The CDR3 coding sequence is TGCGCCACCGCCGTGAATGAAGAGACCCAGTACTTC. Its translation: CATAVNEETQYF.

Remarks on this clone: This same CDR3 is encoded by further DNA sequences in the sample. J is TRBJ2-7 and V is TRBV7-8, with D maybe TRBD2 (6 bases). The CDR3 extends over 13 amino acids. Per the germline V gene, CDR1 is SGHVS and CDR2 is FQNEAQ. V was clipped by 3 bases and J by 0 bases, with 6 bases between them. CDR3 region: CASSFGSSYEQYF. CDR3 nucleotide sequence: TGTGCCAGCAGCTTCGGGAGCTCCTACGAGCAGTACTTC.

CDR3 residues: CASSVDPLAPYEQYF. In nucleotides, the CDR3 is TGTGCCAGCAGCGTAGACCCCCTAGCACCCTACGAGCAGTACTTC. This sequence joins TRBV9 and TRBJ2-7; a possible D gene is TRBD2 (5 bases). V was clipped by 0 bases and J by 2 bases, with 12 bases between them. Germline V CDR1 and CDR2: SGDLS, YYNGEE. This CDR3 is built from 15 residues.